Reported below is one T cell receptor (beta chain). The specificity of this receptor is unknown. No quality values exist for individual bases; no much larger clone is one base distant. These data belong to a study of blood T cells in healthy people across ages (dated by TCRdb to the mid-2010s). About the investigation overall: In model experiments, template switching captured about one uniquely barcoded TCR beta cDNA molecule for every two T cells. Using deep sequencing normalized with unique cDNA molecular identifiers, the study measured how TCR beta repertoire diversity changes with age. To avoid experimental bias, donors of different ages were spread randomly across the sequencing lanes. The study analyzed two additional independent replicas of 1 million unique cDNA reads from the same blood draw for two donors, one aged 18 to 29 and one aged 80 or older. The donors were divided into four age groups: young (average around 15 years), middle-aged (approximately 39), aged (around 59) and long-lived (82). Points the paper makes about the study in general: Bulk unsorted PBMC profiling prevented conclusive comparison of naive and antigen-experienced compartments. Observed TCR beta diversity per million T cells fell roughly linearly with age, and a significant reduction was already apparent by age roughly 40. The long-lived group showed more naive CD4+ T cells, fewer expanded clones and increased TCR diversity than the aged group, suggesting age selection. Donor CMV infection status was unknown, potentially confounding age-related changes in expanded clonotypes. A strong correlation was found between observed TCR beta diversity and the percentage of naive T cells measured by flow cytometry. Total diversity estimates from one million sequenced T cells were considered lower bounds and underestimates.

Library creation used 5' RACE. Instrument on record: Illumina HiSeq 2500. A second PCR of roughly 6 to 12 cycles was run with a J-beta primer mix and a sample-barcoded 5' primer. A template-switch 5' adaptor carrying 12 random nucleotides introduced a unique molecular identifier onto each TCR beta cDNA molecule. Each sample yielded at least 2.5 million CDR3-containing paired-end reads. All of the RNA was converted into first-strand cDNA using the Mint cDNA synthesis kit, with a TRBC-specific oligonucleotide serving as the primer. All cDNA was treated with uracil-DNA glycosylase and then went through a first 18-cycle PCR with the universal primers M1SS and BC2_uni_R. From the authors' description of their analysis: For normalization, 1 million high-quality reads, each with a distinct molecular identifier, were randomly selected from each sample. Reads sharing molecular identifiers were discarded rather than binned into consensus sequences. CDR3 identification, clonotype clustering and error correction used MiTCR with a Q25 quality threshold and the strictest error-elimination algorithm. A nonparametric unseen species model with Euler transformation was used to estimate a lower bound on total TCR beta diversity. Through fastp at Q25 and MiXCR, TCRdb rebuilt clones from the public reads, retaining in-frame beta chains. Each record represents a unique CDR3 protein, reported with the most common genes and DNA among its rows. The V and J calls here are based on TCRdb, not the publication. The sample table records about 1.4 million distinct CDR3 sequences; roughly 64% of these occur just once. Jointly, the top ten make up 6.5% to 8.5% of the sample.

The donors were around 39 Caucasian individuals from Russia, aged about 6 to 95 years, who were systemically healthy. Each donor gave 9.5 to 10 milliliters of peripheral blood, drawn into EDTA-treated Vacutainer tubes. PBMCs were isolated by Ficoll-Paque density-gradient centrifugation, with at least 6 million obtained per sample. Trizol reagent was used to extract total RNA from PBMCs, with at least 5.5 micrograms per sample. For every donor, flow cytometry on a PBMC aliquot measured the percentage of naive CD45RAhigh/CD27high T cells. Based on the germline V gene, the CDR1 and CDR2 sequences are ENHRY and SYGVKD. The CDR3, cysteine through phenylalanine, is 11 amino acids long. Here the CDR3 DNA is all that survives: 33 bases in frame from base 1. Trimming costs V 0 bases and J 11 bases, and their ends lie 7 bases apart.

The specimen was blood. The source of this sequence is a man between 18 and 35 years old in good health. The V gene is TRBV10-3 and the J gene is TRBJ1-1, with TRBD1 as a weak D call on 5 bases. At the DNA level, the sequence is TGTGCCATCAGTGAGTCAGGGGTGGCTTTCTTT. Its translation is CAISESGVAFF.